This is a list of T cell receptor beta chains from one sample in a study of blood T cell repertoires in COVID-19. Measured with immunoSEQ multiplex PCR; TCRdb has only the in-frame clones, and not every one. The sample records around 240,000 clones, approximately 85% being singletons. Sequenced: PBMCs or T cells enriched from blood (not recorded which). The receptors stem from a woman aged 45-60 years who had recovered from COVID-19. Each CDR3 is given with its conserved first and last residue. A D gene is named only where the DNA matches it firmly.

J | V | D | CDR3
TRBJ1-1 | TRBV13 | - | CASSLRPRGGTRQTNTEAFF
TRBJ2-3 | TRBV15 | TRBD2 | CATSRGLAGGPDTQYF
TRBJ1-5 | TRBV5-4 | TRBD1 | CASSFGTGGRNQPQHF
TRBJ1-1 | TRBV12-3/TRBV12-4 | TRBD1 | CASTRQGKTEAFF
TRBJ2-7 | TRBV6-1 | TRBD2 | CASSEGTSRFYEQYF
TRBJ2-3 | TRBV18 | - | CASSPAGADTQYF
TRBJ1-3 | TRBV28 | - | CASSLSGEGGNTIYF
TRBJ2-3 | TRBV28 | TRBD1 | CASSFSTGTGVTDTQYF
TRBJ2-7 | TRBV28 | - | CASSFSGQGHNEQYF
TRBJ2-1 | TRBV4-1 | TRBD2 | CASSLSPGTSGRYEQFF
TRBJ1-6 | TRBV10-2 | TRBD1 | CASSGKTGANSPLHF
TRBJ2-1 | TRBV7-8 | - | CASSRTKNEQFF
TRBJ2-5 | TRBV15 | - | CATSRYSFGETQYF